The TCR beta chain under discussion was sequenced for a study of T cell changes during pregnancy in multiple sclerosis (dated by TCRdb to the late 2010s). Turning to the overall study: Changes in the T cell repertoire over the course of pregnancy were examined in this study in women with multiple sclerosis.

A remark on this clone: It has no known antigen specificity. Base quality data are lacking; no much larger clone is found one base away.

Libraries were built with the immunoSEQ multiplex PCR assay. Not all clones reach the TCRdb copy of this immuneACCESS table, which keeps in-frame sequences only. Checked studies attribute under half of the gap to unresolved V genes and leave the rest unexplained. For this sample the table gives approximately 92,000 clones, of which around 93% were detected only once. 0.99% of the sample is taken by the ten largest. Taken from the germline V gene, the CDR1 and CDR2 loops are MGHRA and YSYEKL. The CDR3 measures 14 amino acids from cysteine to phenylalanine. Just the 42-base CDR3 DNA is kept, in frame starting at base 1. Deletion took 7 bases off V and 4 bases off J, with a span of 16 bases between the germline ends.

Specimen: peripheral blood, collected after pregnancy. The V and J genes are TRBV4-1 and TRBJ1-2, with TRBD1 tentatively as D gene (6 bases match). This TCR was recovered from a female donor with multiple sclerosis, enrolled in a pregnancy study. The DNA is TGCGCCAGCACCCCGGAGACAGGCCCCTATGGCTACACCTTC. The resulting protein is CASTPETGPYGYTF.